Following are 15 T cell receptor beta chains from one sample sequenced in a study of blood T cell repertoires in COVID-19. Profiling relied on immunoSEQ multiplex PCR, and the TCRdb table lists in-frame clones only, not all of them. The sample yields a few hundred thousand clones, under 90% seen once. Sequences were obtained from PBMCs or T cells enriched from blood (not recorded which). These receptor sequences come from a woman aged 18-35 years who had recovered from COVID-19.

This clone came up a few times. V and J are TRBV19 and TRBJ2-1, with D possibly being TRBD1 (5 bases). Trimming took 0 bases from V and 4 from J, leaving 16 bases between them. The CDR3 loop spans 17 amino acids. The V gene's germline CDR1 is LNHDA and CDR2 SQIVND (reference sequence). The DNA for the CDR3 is TGTGCCAGTAGTATAGATCATGACAGTGGGGCATACAATGAGCAGTTCTTC. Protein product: CASSIDHDSGAYNEQFF.

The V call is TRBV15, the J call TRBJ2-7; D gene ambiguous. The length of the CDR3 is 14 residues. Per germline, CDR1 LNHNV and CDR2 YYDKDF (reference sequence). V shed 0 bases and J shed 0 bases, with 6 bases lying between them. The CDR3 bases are TGTGCCACCAGCAGAGATCCCCTCTCCTACGAGCAGTACTTC. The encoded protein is CATSRDPLSYEQYF.

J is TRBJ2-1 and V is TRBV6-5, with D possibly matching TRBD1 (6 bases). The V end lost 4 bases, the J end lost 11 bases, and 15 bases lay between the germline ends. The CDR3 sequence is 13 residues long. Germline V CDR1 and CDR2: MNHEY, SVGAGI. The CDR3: CASSLSRQVQQFF. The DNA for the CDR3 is TGTGCCAGCAGTTTATCCAGACAGGTCCAGCAGTTCTTC.

DNA of the CDR3: TGCGCCAGCAGCTCCGCCGGGGGACCAGATACGCAGTATTTT. This translates into CASSSAGGPDTQYF. The chain carries TRBV5-1 and TRBJ2-3, with a tentative D call TRBD2 (6 bases). The germline V gene encodes CDR1 SGHRS and CDR2 YFSETQ. The CDR3 is made up of 14 amino acids. V lost 3 bases, J lost 4 bases, and 12 bases lay in between.

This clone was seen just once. The CDR3, as DNA: TGTGCCAGAAGCTTCCAAGAACGGAGCTCCTACGAGCAGTACTTC. Its protein product is CARSFQERSSYEQYF. This chain connects TRBV7-5 to TRBJ2-7; the table's D call, TRBD2, has no DNA check behind it. TRBV7-5 is annotated as a pseudogene. This CDR3 has 15 residues.

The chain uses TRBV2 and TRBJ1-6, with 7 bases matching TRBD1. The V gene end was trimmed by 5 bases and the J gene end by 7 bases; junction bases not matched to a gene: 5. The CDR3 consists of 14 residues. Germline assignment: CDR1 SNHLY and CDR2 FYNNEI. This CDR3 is CASSIQGNNSPLHF. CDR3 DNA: TGTGCCAGCAGTATACAGGGGAACAATTCACCCCTCCACTTT.

The CDR3 DNA sequence: TGCGCCAGCAGCTTATACGCCGGGACAGGGGTGGATCAGCCCCAGCATTTT. Its translation: CASSLYAGTGVDQPQHF. The chain combines TRBV5-1 with TRBJ1-5; TRBD1 aligns across 10 bases. The CDR3 sequence is 17 residues long. CDR1 and CDR2 from the germline V gene are SGHRS and YFSETQ. The trim removed 2 bases at V and 5 bases at J, leaving 10 bases unmatched. Using reference TRBV5-1 and TRBJ1-5 for the parts outside the CDR3, the full variable domain is KAGVTQTPRYLIKTRGQQVTLSCSPISGHRSVSWYQQTPGQGLQFLFEYFSETQRNKGNFPGRFSGRQFSNSRSEMNVSTLELGDSALYLCASSLYAGTGVDQPQHFGDGTRLSIL.

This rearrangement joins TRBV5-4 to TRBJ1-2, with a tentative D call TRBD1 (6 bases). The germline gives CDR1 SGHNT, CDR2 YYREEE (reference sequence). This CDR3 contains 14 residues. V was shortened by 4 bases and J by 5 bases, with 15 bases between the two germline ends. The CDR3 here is CASSPEGGSYGYTF. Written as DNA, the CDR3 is TGTGCCAGCAGCCCCGAAGGGGGATCTTATGGCTACACCTTC.

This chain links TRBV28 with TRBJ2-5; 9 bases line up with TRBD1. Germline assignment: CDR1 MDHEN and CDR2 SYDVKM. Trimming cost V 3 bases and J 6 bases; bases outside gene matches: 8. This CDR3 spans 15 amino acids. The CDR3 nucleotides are TGTGCCAGCAGTTTGCCGGGACAGGGCTACAAGACCCAGTACTTC. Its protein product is CASSLPGQGYKTQYF. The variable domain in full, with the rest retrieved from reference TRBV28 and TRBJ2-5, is DVKVTQSSRYLVKRTGEKVFLECVQDMDHENMFWYRQDPGLGLRLIYFSYDVKMKEKGDIPEGYSVSREKKERFSLILESASTNQTSMYLCASSLPGQGYKTQYFGPGTRLLVL.

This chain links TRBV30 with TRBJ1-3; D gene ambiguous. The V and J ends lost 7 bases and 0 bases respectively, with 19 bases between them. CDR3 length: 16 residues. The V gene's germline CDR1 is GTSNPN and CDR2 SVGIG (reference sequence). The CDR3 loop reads CAYTNSGRSSGNTIYF. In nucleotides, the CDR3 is TGTGCCTATACCAACTCGGGGAGGAGCTCTGGAAACACCATATATTTT.

The CDR3 loop reads CATSDPRLYGYTF. The CDR3 DNA reads TGTGCCACCAGTGATCCTCGTCTGTATGGCTACACCTTC. The genes are TRBV24-1 and TRBJ1-2, with no clear D. Germline V gene sequence: CDR1 KGHDR, CDR2 SFDVKD. V gave up 3 bases and J gave up 5 bases, with 9 bases separating them. This CDR3 spans 13 amino acids.

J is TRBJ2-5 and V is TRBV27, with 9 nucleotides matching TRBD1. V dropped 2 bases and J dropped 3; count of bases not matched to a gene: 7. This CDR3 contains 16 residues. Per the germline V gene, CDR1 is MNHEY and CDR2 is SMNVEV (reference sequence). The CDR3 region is CASSLAGTGNEETQYF. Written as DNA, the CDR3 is TGTGCCAGCAGTTTAGCGGGGACAGGGAATGAAGAGACCCAGTACTTC.

CDR3 in amino acids: CASSAIAGDSPLHF. CDR3 sequence (DNA): TGCGCCAGCTCAGCGATCGCCGGGGATTCACCCCTCCACTTT. The chain is built from TRBV5-1 and TRBJ1-6, with D unclear. The V and J ends lost 7 bases and 8 bases respectively, with 16 bases between them. CDR1 and CDR2 (germline): SGHRS, YFSETQ. This CDR3 comprises 14 residues. The complete variable domain, with remaining parts taken from reference TRBV5-1 and TRBJ1-6, reads KAGVTQTPRYLIKTRGQQVTLSCSPISGHRSVSWYQQTPGQGLQFLFEYFSETQRNKGNFPGRFSGRQFSNSRSEMNVSTLELGDSALYLCASSAIAGDSPLHFGNGTRLTVT.

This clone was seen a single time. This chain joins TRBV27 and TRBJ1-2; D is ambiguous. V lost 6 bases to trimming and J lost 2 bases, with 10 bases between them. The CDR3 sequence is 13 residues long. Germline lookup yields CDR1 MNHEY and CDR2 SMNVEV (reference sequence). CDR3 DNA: TGTGCCAGCAGATCTCAGGCGAACTATGGCTACACCTTC. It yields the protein CASRSQANYGYTF.

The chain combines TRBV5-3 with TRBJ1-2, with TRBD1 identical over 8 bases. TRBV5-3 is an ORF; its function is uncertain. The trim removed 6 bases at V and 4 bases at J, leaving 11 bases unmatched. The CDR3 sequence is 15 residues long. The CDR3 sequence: CARIQSAGGLYGYTF. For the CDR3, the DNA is TGTGCCAGAATCCAAAGCGCAGGGGGCCTCTATGGCTACACCTTC.